The sequence of this T cell receptor beta chain was determined in a study of T-cell memory formation after mild COVID-19. TCRdb used MiXCR to reprocess the 5' RACE reads, holding one entry per CDR3 protein. The sample gives over 70,000 distinct CDR3 sequences, more than 12% of which show up once; around two fifths is in the top ten. V shed 5 bases and J shed 3 bases, with 12 bases lying between them. CDR3 length: 14 amino acids. The receptor's source is a man aged 18 to 35 who had mild COVID-19 (a few samples of this study predate the infection). Cell type and time point are not known. The chain has TRBV12-3 or TRBV12-4 and TRBJ2-3; a weak D match, TRBD1 (6 bases). The sample consisted of PBMCs or a T cell subset sorted from them (not recorded which). DNA of the CDR3: TGTGCCAGCAGTATGCACAGGGCTACAGATACGCAGTATTTT. Its protein is CASSMHRATDTQYF.